This T cell receptor beta chain is drawn from a study of T cell responses to AZD1222 COVID-19 vaccine. Study outcomes and limitations: Of spike-specific TCRs, nearly half reportedly target regions left unmutated in variants. Baseline seropositivity characterized only six AZD1222 recipients. Spike-wide coverage was observed for vaccine-associated CD4 TCRs, with dominant responses at 160-218 and 743-854.

Trimming stripped 0 bases from V and 9 bases from J, with 18 bases between. This CDR3 comprises 15 residues. CDR1 and CDR2 from the germline V gene are SGDLS and YYNGEE. TCRdb's copy holds only in-frame clones and misses some; the assay was immunoSEQ multiplex PCR. The data contain over 85,000 clones, around 86% of them seen just once; the ten biggest clones take up approximately 5%. About this clone itself: As yet, its antigen is unknown.

The TCR sequence derives from an adult in good health. The starting material was peripheral blood, obtained on day 0 of AZD1222 vaccination. The V gene is TRBV9, the J gene TRBJ1-1; D not certain. CDR3 in DNA: TGTGCCAGCAGCGTAGAACCGGGTAGTGGCCGCAAAGCTTTCTTT. As protein: CASSVEPGSGRKAFF.